These 18 T cell receptor beta chains were sequenced from one sample in a study of blood T cell repertoires in COVID-19. Sequenced by immunoSEQ multiplex PCR; TCRdb stores in-frame clones only, minus some. Of roughly 180,000 clones in the sample, approximately 89% are singletons; the top ten hold under 9.5%. Specimen: peripheral blood. Source of these receptors: a woman aged 60 to 75 with acute or convalescent COVID-19.

The chain is built from TRBV3-1 (or the pseudogene TRBV3-2) and TRBJ2-2; 9 nucleotides line up with TRBD2. V gave up 4 bases and J gave up 2 bases; unmatched junction bases: 11. The CDR3 has 18 residues. CDR1 is LGHDT and CDR2 is YNNKEL in the germline V gene (reference sequence). CDR3 coding DNA: TGTGCCAGCAGCCTAAGAGGGCTAGCGGGAAAAAACACCGGGGAGCTGTTTTTT. It specifies CASSLRGLAGKNTGELFF.

The chain employs TRBV6-5 and TRBJ1-3; D is unresolved. The CDR3 is 13 residues long. CDR1 is MNHEY, CDR2 SVGAGI, per germline. Trimming stripped 7 bases from V and 1 base from J, with 8 bases between. CDR3 protein: CASNTESGNTIYF. CDR3 in DNA: TGTGCCAGCAACACAGAATCTGGAAACACCATATATTTT.

The chain carries TRBV4-1 and TRBJ2-1, with a possible D match to TRBD1 (6 bases). Per the germline V gene, CDR1 is MGHRA and CDR2 is YSYEKL. V shed 4 bases and J shed 0 bases, with 7 bases lying between them. This CDR3 comprises 14 residues. The CDR3 loop is CASSPDSSYNEQFF. In nucleotides, the CDR3 is TGCGCCAGCAGCCCGGACAGCTCCTACAATGAGCAGTTCTTC.

V and J are TRBV28 and TRBJ2-5; 15 bases are shared with TRBD2. Per germline, CDR1 MDHEN and CDR2 SYDVKM. J was trimmed by 6 bases and V by 4 bases; bases with no gene match: 9. This CDR3 has 17 amino acids. CDR3 DNA sequence: TGTGCCAGCAGTTCGTACGCCGGGACTAGCGGGAGGAAGACCCAGTACTTC. It encodes CASSSYAGTSGRKTQYF.

This chain links TRBV6-1 with TRBJ1-5; D unresolved. Germline assignment: CDR1 MNHNS and CDR2 SASEGT. The CDR3 consists of 15 residues. Trimming took 3 bases from V and 0 from J, leaving 9 bases between them. The CDR3 DNA sequence: TGTGCCAGCAGTGATAACGGGTATAGCAATCAGCCCCAGCATTTT. It is translated as CASSDNGYSNQPQHF.

V gene TRBV29-1 combines with J gene TRBJ2-7, with D maybe TRBD2 (5 bases). CDR1 and CDR2 (germline): SQVTM, ANQGSEA. V was shortened by 3 bases and J by 6 bases, with 12 bases between the two germline ends. The CDR3 length is 12 residues. Here the CDR3 reads CSVEEVGSEQYF. The CDR3 DNA reads as TGCAGCGTTGAGGAGGTTGGGTCCGAGCAGTACTTC.

The genes are TRBV10-3 and TRBJ2-1, with TRBD1 identical over 9 bases. After removal of 2 bases from V and 2 bases from J, the junction contained 4 bases not matched to a gene. The CDR3 loop spans 16 amino acids. Germline V gene sequence: CDR1 ENHRY, CDR2 SYGVKD. The CDR3 spells CAISEPGQGTYNEQFF. In DNA, the CDR3 is TGTGCCATCAGTGAGCCGGGACAGGGTACCTACAATGAGCAGTTCTTC.

This sequence joins TRBV10-2 and TRBJ2-3; D may be TRBD1 (5 bases). The V gene lost 8 bases and the J gene lost 11 bases, with 14 bases spanning the gap. The length of the CDR3 is 11 residues. The germline V gene has CDR1 WSHSY and CDR2 SAAADI. CDR3: CASSQGQGQYF. DNA of the CDR3: TGCGCCAGCTCCCAAGGGCAGGGGCAGTATTTT.

The chain recombines TRBV7-3 with TRBJ2-2; 8 bases match TRBD2. This CDR3 is 14 amino acids long. V dropped 5 bases and J dropped 5; count of bases not matched to a gene: 4. Germline CDR1 is SGHTA and CDR2 is FQGTGA. The CDR3 region is CASSPGGVTGELFF. CDR3 nucleotides: TGTGCCAGCAGCCCGGGAGGGGTAACCGGGGAGCTGTTTTTT.

The chain links TRBV5-4 to TRBJ2-2; D perhaps matches TRBD1 (5 bases). The CDR3 is made up of 14 amino acids. Trimming took 1 base from V and 6 from J, leaving 10 bases between them. The germline V gene encodes CDR1 SGHNT and CDR2 YYREEE (reference sequence). The CDR3 DNA reads TGTGCCAGCAGCTTGTCAGGGCAGGCCGGGGAGCTGTTTTTT. It codes for CASSLSGQAGELFF.

The chain carries TRBV10-1 and TRBJ2-1, with a weak D call TRBD1 (6 bases). The germline V and J ends were trimmed by 8 bases and 0 bases, with 8 bases remaining between them. The CDR3 is 13 amino acids. Germline CDR1 and CDR2: WNHNN and SYGVQD (reference sequence). CDR3 sequence reads: CASGQSSYNEQFF. CDR3 coding DNA: TGCGCCAGCGGACAGAGCTCCTACAATGAGCAGTTCTTC.

The J gene is TRBJ2-7, the V gene TRBV24-1, with D maybe TRBD2 (5 bases). Germline loops: CDR1 KGHDR, CDR2 SFDVKD. This CDR3 comprises 14 residues. The ends were cut back, 5 bases at V and 4 bases at J, with 14 bases in the middle. Here the CDR3 DNA reads TGTGCCACCAGTGGTGGGAGAGCCCCATACGAGCAGTACTTC. It is translated as CATSGGRAPYEQYF.

This clone was recorded a few times. The rearrangement uses TRBV18 and TRBJ2-1; TRBD2 aligns across 8 bases. V lost 5 bases to trimming and J lost 8 bases; unmatched junction nucleotides: 11. From germline, CDR1 is KGHSH and CDR2 LQKENI. This CDR3 is built from 15 residues. In DNA, the CDR3 is TGTGCCAGCTCAACGGAGCGGGAGTCCGTCGATGAGCAGTTCTTC. Translating it yields CASSTERESVDEQFF.

CDR3 region: CAISVMSAGDTEAFF. CDR3 coding DNA: TGTGCCATCAGTGTAATGTCCGCCGGGGACACTGAAGCTTTCTTT. The chain links TRBV10-3 to TRBJ1-1, with D hard to call. V was shortened by 4 bases and J by 3 bases, with 15 bases between the two germline ends. Germline V gene sequence: CDR1 ENHRY, CDR2 SYGVKD. The CDR3 is 15 amino acids.

V gene TRBV7-9 combines with J gene TRBJ2-1; TRBD2 might be the D (5 bases). V was pared by 1 base and J by 7 bases, with 11 bases between. The V gene's germline CDR1 is SEHNR and CDR2 FQNEAQ (reference sequence). The CDR3 has 14 amino acids. The CDR3 loop is CASSLDPGGNEQFF. The CDR3 DNA reads as TGTGCCAGCAGCTTAGATCCGGGCGGGAATGAGCAGTTCTTC.

This chain uses TRBV9 with TRBJ1-6, with a tentative D call TRBD1 (5 bases). The length of the CDR3 is 16 residues. Trimming stripped 3 bases from V and 8 bases from J, with 18 bases between. Germline V gene sequence: CDR1 SGDLS, CDR2 YYNGEE. The CDR3 nucleotides are TGTGCCAGCAGCGCCGGACCAGGCAGGGCTGATTCACCCCTCCACTTT. Translation: CASSAGPGRADSPLHF.

The V call is TRBV28, the J call TRBJ2-1; 7 bases match TRBD1. Germline V gene sequence: CDR1 MDHEN, CDR2 SYDVKM. The length of the CDR3 is 16 residues. Trimming removed 6 bases from V and 6 bases from J; junction bases left unmatched: 14. CDR3 DNA sequence: TGTGCCAGCAGCTCGGCGGCAGGGGGTAATCGCAATGAGCAGTTCTTC. Its protein product is CASSSAAGGNRNEQFF.

J is TRBJ2-5 and V is TRBV2; TRBD2 matches at 7 bases. Germline V gene sequence: CDR1 SNHLY, CDR2 FYNNEI. V shed 1 base, J shed 4 bases, and the junction held 3 bases outside the gene matches. CDR3 length equals 14 residues. The CDR3 reads CASSEGLAAETQYF. The CDR3 DNA is TGTGCCAGCAGTGAAGGGCTAGCGGCAGAGACCCAGTACTTC. Drawing the rest from reference TRBV2 and TRBJ2-5, the complete variable domain is EPEVTQTPSHQVTQMGQEVILRCVPISNHLYFYWYRQILGQKVEFLVSFYNNEISEKSEIFDDQFSVERPDGSNFTLKIRSTKLEDSAMYFCASSEGLAAETQYFGPGTRLLVL.